Below are 14 T cell receptor beta chains sequenced from a single sample in a study of cytomegalovirus exposure and HLA in healthy donors. The PCR used 60 Vbeta and 13 Jbeta primers. The assay was immunoSEQ multiplex PCR, and TCRdb's table has in-frame clones only and misses some. The data show roughly 78,000 clones, 60% to 75% seen once. Sequencing used PBMCs. These receptors all stem from a man aged 40-55 years in good health and CMV-seropositive.

The chain has TRBV4-2 and TRBJ2-3, with 7 positions matching TRBD2. Per the germline V gene, CDR1 is LGHNA and CDR2 is YNFKEQ. V lost 2 bases to trimming and J lost 4 bases; unmatched junction nucleotides: 3. CDR3 length: 14 residues. In nucleotides, the CDR3 is TGTGCCAGCAGCCAATTCGGGGGGTCAGATACGCAGTATTTT. Protein: CASSQFGGSDTQYF.

The CDR3 protein is CASSTSGGGTDTQYF. CDR3 bases: TGCGCCAGCAGCACCAGCGGGGGGGGCACAGATACGCAGTATTTT. V is TRBV5-1 and J is TRBJ2-3, with 10 positions matching TRBD2. V dropped 4 bases and J dropped 1; count of bases not matched to a gene: 3. From germline, CDR1 is SGHRS and CDR2 YFSETQ. The CDR3 loop spans 15 amino acids.

The chain joins TRBV7-6 to TRBJ2-5, with D hard to call. The CDR3 is 11 residues long. Deletions cut 4 bases from V and 5 bases from J, with 5 bases between. Germline loops: CDR1 SGHVS, CDR2 FNYEAQ. CDR3 in DNA: TGTGCCAGCAGCTCCAGGGAGACCCAGTACTTC. This gives the protein CASSSRETQYF. The complete variable domain, with remaining parts taken from reference TRBV7-6 and TRBJ2-5, reads GAGVSQSPRYKVTKRGQDVALRCDPISGHVSLYWYRQALGQGPEFLTYFNYEAQQDKSGLPNDRFSAERPEGSISTLTIQRTEQRDSAMYRCASSSRETQYFGPGTRLLVL.

This clone was recorded a few times. The J gene is TRBJ1-2, the V gene TRBV25-1; D remains unclear. V was clipped by 1 base and J by 1 base, with 7 bases between them. From germline, CDR1 is MGHDK and CDR2 SYGVNS. The CDR3 spans 14 residues. The CDR3 sequence is CASSESLVNYGYTF. In DNA, the CDR3 is TGTGCCAGCAGTGAATCTTTAGTTAACTATGGCTACACCTTC.

In its sample, this clone was seen a few times. The genes are TRBV6-4 and TRBJ1-1; no definite D call. The germline CDR1 and CDR2 sequences are MRHNA and SNTAGT. Trimming took 3 bases from V and 1 from J, leaving 6 bases between them. CDR3 length: 13 amino acids. The CDR3: CASSEAKNTEAFF. The DNA of the CDR3 is TGTGCCAGCAGTGAAGCCAAGAACACTGAAGCTTTCTTT.

Details on this clone: A far bigger clonotype differs at one base, so this is likely a read error. This chain uses TRBV5-1 with TRBJ2-7, with a weak D call TRBD1 (7 bases). Trimming pared 4 bases from V and 2 bases from J, leaving 16 bases between. From germline, CDR1 is SGHRS and CDR2 YFSETQ. The CDR3 is made up of 15 amino acids. The DNA for the CDR3 is TGCGCCAGCAGCCAGAGGGGCAGGGGGGCCTACGAGCAGTACTTC. It translates to CASSQRGRGAYEQYF.

The CDR3 DNA sequence: TGCGCCAGCGGGACTAGAGTTGCCTGGGAGACCCAGTACTTC. It yields the protein CASGTRVAWETQYF. The chain couples TRBV10-2 to TRBJ2-5, with TRBD2 identical over 8 bases. V shed 8 bases and J 5 bases; nucleotides not matched to a gene: 10. The CDR3 contains 14 residues. Germline CDR1 is WSHSY and CDR2 is SAAADI.

The V call is TRBV28, the J call TRBJ1-4; possibly TRBD1 for D (6 bases). V lost 5 bases to trimming and J lost 7 bases, with 17 bases between them. Germline lookup yields CDR1 MDHEN and CDR2 SYDVKM. The CDR3 has 15 residues. CDR3 residues: CASSLLRGAFEKLFF. The DNA for the CDR3 is TGTGCCAGCAGTCTCCTCAGGGGCGCATTTGAAAAACTGTTTTTT.

V gene TRBV30 combines with J gene TRBJ1-5; TRBD1 matches 10 bases. The germline gives CDR1 GTSNPN, CDR2 SVGIG (reference sequence). V dropped 5 bases and J dropped 7; count of bases not matched to a gene: 5. The CDR3 contains 13 residues. The CDR3 reads CAWGTGEGQPQHF. The DNA of the CDR3 is TGTGCCTGGGGGACAGGGGAAGGGCAGCCCCAGCATTTT.

The chain joins TRBV5-8 to TRBJ1-5; D might be TRBD1 (6 bases). Trimming left V 0 bases short and J 3 bases short, with 10 bases between. CDR3 length: 15 residues. In germline, CDR1 is SGHTS, CDR2 YDEGEE. The CDR3 DNA sequence: TGTGCCAGCAGCTTGGTAGGGACACCCAATCAGCCCCAGCATTTT. Translated: CASSLVGTPNQPQHF. Together with reference TRBV5-8 and TRBJ1-5, the CDR3 gives the full variable domain: EAGVTQSPTHLIKTRGQQATLRCSPISGHTSVYWYQQALGLGLQFLLWYDEGEERNRGNFPPRFSGRQFPNYSSELNVNALELEDSALYLCASSLVGTPNQPQHFGDGTRLSIL.

The chain is built from TRBV7-8 and TRBJ2-7; TRBD1 is a possible D gene (6 bases). CDR3 size: 15 residues. The germline V gene has CDR1 SGHVS and CDR2 FQNEAQ. The V gene lost 0 bases and the J gene lost 0 bases, with 9 bases spanning the gap. CDR3 sequence reads: CASSLAGTFSYEQYF. In nucleotides, the CDR3 is TGTGCCAGCAGCTTAGCCGGGACATTCTCCTACGAGCAGTACTTC.

The chain joins TRBV11-3 to TRBJ1-3; 7 bases match TRBD1. The V gene's germline CDR1 is SGHNT and CDR2 YENEEA. J lost 1 base, V lost 5 bases, and 2 bases had no gene match. This CDR3 is built from 14 residues. For the CDR3, the DNA is TGTGCCAGCAGCCCAGGGGGTTCTGGAAACACCATATATTTT. It translates to CASSPGGSGNTIYF.

The V gene is TRBV15, the J gene TRBJ2-3, with a possible D match to TRBD1 (6 bases). CDR3 size: 14 residues. Deletions cut 3 bases from V and 6 bases from J, with 13 bases between. Germline CDR1 reads LNHNV; CDR2 reads YYDKDF (reference sequence). CDR3 in DNA: TGTGCCACCAGCAGTTACAGGGAGATGGATACGCAGTATTTT. Translated: CATSSYREMDTQYF.

The chain employs TRBV25-1 and TRBJ2-1; no definite D call. The CDR3 runs to 13 residues. Trimming left V 6 bases short and J 8 bases short, with 14 bases between. Germline V gene sequence: CDR1 MGHDK, CDR2 SYGVNS. The CDR3 region is CASSTNERDEQFF. Written as DNA, the CDR3 is TGTGCCAGCAGCACGAACGAACGGGATGAGCAGTTCTTC.